The 23 T cell receptor beta chains presented below share a single source sample, sequenced in a study of PD-L1 blockade in urothelial cancer. Here immunoSEQ multiplex PCR was the method, and the copy in TCRdb shows in-frame clones only, minus some. The sample holds some 100,000 clones, 80% to 90% seen once. Time point of the sample: pretreatment peripheral blood. The input for sequencing was PBMCs, taken around atezolizumab (anti-PD-L1) treatment. All receptors derive from a woman of 80 years or more with urothelial cancer.

This chain joins TRBV10-2 and TRBJ2-5, with 11 bases fitting TRBD2. This CDR3 spans 15 amino acids. CDR1 WSHSY and CDR2 SAAADI come from the germline V gene. Trimming removed 4 bases from V and 4 bases from J; junction bases left unmatched: 5. Here the CDR3 reads CASSVAGGPGETQYF. The DNA for the CDR3 is TGCGCCAGCAGTGTAGCGGGAGGGCCGGGAGAGACCCAGTACTTC.

The rearrangement joins TRBV7-3 to TRBJ2-7; 12 bases are a match to TRBD2. The CDR3 has 16 amino acids. Germline loops: CDR1 SGHTA, CDR2 FQGTGA. J was trimmed by 5 bases and V by 5 bases; bases with no gene match: 10. CDR3 sequence reads: CASSRDVTSGRDEQYF. The CDR3 coding sequence is TGTGCCAGCAGCCGAGACGTGACTAGCGGGAGAGACGAGCAGTACTTC.

This clone turned up a few times. The CDR3 here is CASSFRNPYEQYF. In DNA form, the CDR3 reads TGTGCCAGCAGTTTTAGAAACCCCTACGAGCAGTACTTC. The chain carries TRBV6-1 and TRBJ2-7; D unresolved. This CDR3 comprises 13 residues. The ends were cut back, 5 bases at V and 2 bases at J, with 10 bases in the middle. Germline V lookup: CDR1 MNHNS, CDR2 SASEGT.

The chain carries TRBV14 and TRBJ1-1; TRBD1 is a possible D gene (6 bases). Germline V gene lookup returns CDR1 SGHDN and CDR2 FVKESK. The CDR3 contains 15 residues. The V end was cut by 2 bases, the J end by 3 bases, with 13 bases between. The CDR3 DNA is TGTGCCAGCAGCCAACAACAGGGAGGGGACACTGAAGCTTTCTTT. Its translation is CASSQQQGGDTEAFF.

The chain carries TRBV11-2 and TRBJ1-1, with 9 bases matching TRBD1. The V segment lost 5 bases and the J segment 6 bases; nucleotides outside the gene matches: 7. The CDR3 is made up of 14 amino acids. The germline CDR1 and CDR2 sequences are SGHAT and FQNNGV. The CDR3 reads CASSPGQGLPEAFF. As DNA, the CDR3 is TGTGCCAGCAGCCCAGGACAGGGGCTACCTGAAGCTTTCTTT.

The chain uses TRBV27 and TRBJ2-7, with 7 nucleotides matching TRBD1. V trimming: 3 bases; J trimming: 2 bases; junction bases outside the gene matches: 10. The germline gives CDR1 MNHEY, CDR2 SMNVEV (reference sequence). The CDR3 loop spans 16 amino acids. DNA for the CDR3: TGTGCCAGCAGTTTTACATCCGGGACAGCGGCCTACGAGCAGTACTTC. This codes for CASSFTSGTAAYEQYF.

CDR3 nucleotide sequence: TGTGCCAGCGCCTTAGTGGGGACAGGATACCTCTCCTACGAGCAGTACTTC. It codes for CASALVGTGYLSYEQYF. J is TRBJ2-7 and V is TRBV11-2; 8 bases are a match to TRBD1. The length of the CDR3 is 17 residues. Unmatched junction bases numbered 15, after V lost 8 bases and J lost 0 bases. Germline V lookup: CDR1 SGHAT, CDR2 FQNNGV.

This chain links TRBV11-2 with TRBJ2-4; D is ambiguous. Trimming removed 5 bases at V and 4 bases at J, with 3 bases between. This CDR3 region has 11 residues. Per the germline V gene, CDR1 is SGHAT and CDR2 is FQNNGV. The CDR3 reads CASSPKNIQYF. The CDR3, as DNA: TGTGCCAGCAGCCCGAAAAACATTCAGTACTTC.

The chain carries TRBV7-9 and TRBJ2-3; no clear D gene. Germline lookup yields CDR1 SEHNR and CDR2 FQNEAQ (reference sequence). The V gene lost 5 bases and the J gene lost 0 bases, with 9 bases spanning the gap. There are 14 residues in the CDR3. The CDR3 spells CASSPWASTDTQYF. In DNA form, the CDR3 reads TGTGCCAGCAGCCCGTGGGCGAGCACAGATACGCAGTATTTT.

The chain recombines TRBV19 with TRBJ1-1; a possible D gene is TRBD1 (5 bases). Germline V lookup: CDR1 LNHDA, CDR2 SQIVND (reference sequence). V was trimmed by 6 bases and J by 1 base, leaving 9 bases between them. The length of the CDR3 is 13 residues. This CDR3 is CASRIQENTEAFF. The CDR3 region has the DNA TGTGCCAGTAGGATACAGGAGAACACTGAAGCTTTCTTT. Drawing the rest from reference TRBV19 and TRBJ1-1, the complete variable domain is DGGITQSPKYLFRKEGQNVTLSCEQNLNHDAMYWYRQDPGQGLRLIYYSQIVNDFQKGDIAEGYSVSREKKESFPLTVTSAQKNPTAFYLCASRIQENTEAFFGQGTRLTVV.

This clone was seen only once. The chain joins TRBV11-3 to TRBJ2-2, with a tentative D call TRBD1 (5 bases). Between the trimmed V and J ends, which lost 1 base and 7 bases, there was a span of 10 bases. Germline V gene data show CDR1 as SGHNT and CDR2 as YENEEA. This CDR3 spans 14 amino acids. The DNA of the CDR3 is TGTGCCAGCAGCTTAGTTGGGGCCGGCGGGGAGCTGTTTTTT. Amino acid sequence: CASSLVGAGGELFF.

This chain links TRBV6-5 with TRBJ2-5, with TRBD1 matching over 8 bases. Germline trimming cut 2 bases from V and 5 bases from J; bases unmatched to any gene: 7. The CDR3 extends over 15 amino acids. Per the germline V gene, CDR1 is MNHEY and CDR2 is SVGAGI. For the CDR3, the DNA is TGTGCCAGCAGTTACAGGCCAGGGGGCGGCGAGACCCAGTACTTC. This codes for CASSYRPGGGETQYF.

The chain links TRBV7-9 to TRBJ1-1, with 9 bases lining up with TRBD1. Germline CDR1 and CDR2: SEHNR and FQNEAQ (reference sequence). V lost 5 bases, J lost 5 bases, and 9 bases stayed unmatched. The CDR3 loop spans 15 amino acids. Here the CDR3 DNA reads TGTGCCAGCAGCCCAAACAGGGGGCGCGGAACTGAAGCTTTCTTT. Translating it yields CASSPNRGRGTEAFF.

The chain recombines TRBV15 with TRBJ2-5; maybe TRBD1 (6 bases). The CDR3 is 15 residues long. Germline CDR1 reads LNHNV; CDR2 reads YYDKDF (reference sequence). The V end lost 0 bases, the J end lost 1 base, and 9 bases lay between the germline ends. The CDR3 protein is CATSRDKTGQETQYF. For the CDR3, the DNA is TGTGCCACCAGCAGAGATAAGACAGGCCAAGAGACCCAGTACTTC.

The chain carries TRBV5-1 and TRBJ1-4; 7 positions agree with TRBD1. Trimming took 4 bases from V and 4 from J; bases not matched to a gene: 10. The length of the CDR3 is 16 residues. Germline lookup yields CDR1 SGHRS and CDR2 YFSETQ. In nucleotides, the CDR3 is TGCGCCAGCAGCCCAACCGGGACAGCAAGTAATGAAAAACTGTTTTTT. This sequence encodes CASSPTGTASNEKLFF.

V and J are TRBV18 and TRBJ2-7; 8 bases fit TRBD1. V lost 4 bases to trimming and J lost 5 bases; unmatched junction nucleotides: 7. The germline gives CDR1 KGHSH, CDR2 LQKENI. The CDR3 has 14 residues. CDR3 nucleotides: TGTGCCAGCTCACTGCGGACAGGGTCCGACGAGCAGTACTTC. It specifies CASSLRTGSDEQYF. Variable domain in full (rest from reference TRBV18 and TRBJ2-7): NAGVMQNPRHLVRRRGQEARLRCSPMKGHSHVYWYRQLPEEGLKFMVYLQKENIIDESGMPKERFSAEFPKEGPSILRIQQVVRGDSAAYFCASSLRTGSDEQYFGPGTRLTVT.

This clone was seen just once. The rearrangement links TRBV9 to TRBJ2-5; 11 nucleotides line up with TRBD1. In germline, CDR1 is SGDLS, CDR2 YYNGEE. J lost 5 bases, V lost 4 bases, and 7 bases had no gene match. CDR3 length: 15 amino acids. The CDR3 region has the DNA TGTGCCAGCAGCAGCGGACAGGGGGCTTATGAGACCCAGTACTTC. It yields the protein CASSSGQGAYETQYF.

The chain links TRBV5-1 to TRBJ2-1; tentatively, D is TRBD1 (5 bases). V was trimmed by 4 bases and J by 5 bases, leaving 25 bases between them. CDR1 is SGHRS and CDR2 is YFSETQ in the germline V gene. The CDR3 length is 18 residues. CDR3 nucleotides: TGCGCCAGCAGCCCTGGCCCCCGACAGTCAAGAGACAACAATGAGCAGTTCTTC. Protein: CASSPGPRQSRDNNEQFF.

This chain connects TRBV6-4 to TRBJ2-2, with 7 bases matching TRBD1. The germline V gene has CDR1 MRHNA and CDR2 SNTAGT. V shed 0 bases and J 0 bases; nucleotides not matched to a gene: 7. The CDR3 is 18 amino acids. The CDR3 is CASSDSVWDSSNTGELFF. The CDR3 region has the DNA TGTGCCAGCAGTGACTCTGTATGGGACAGCTCGAACACCGGGGAGCTGTTTTTT.

The chain joins TRBV28 to TRBJ2-7; 8 nucleotides line up with TRBD1. Per the germline V gene, CDR1 is MDHEN and CDR2 is SYDVKM. The V segment lost 2 bases and the J segment 4 bases; nucleotides outside the gene matches: 10. The CDR3 is 16 amino acids. Here the CDR3 reads CASSLLGGRGLYEQYF. The CDR3 nucleotides are TGTGCCAGCAGTTTACTCGGGGGCAGGGGGCTGTACGAGCAGTACTTC.

V gene TRBV28 combines with J gene TRBJ2-7, with D maybe TRBD1 (6 bases). V lost 8 bases to trimming and J lost 0 bases, with 8 bases between them. The CDR3 is made up of 12 amino acids. The germline V gene encodes CDR1 MDHEN and CDR2 SYDVKM. Written as DNA, the CDR3 is TGTGCCAGCTGGACAGACTCCTACGAGCAGTACTTC. Translation gives CASWTDSYEQYF.

The chain is built from TRBV30 and TRBJ2-1; 9 bases are shared with TRBD2. Germline lookup yields CDR1 GTSNPN and CDR2 SVGIG (reference sequence). The CDR3 contains 13 residues. J gave up 6 bases and V 3 bases, and 3 bases lay outside the gene matches. The CDR3 DNA sequence: TGTGCCTGGAGGGCGGGAGGGGTCAATGAGCAGTTCTTC. This codes for CAWRAGGVNEQFF.

The genes are TRBV6-1 and TRBJ1-3; 8 bases are shared with TRBD1. Germline-derived CDR1 and CDR2 are MNHNS and SASEGT. The CDR3 length is 15 residues. Trimming at V came to 6 bases and at J to 3 bases, leaving 7 bases not matched to a gene. The CDR3 region is CASSGGTGFGNTIYF. CDR3 sequence (DNA): TGTGCCAGCAGCGGCGGGACAGGATTTGGAAACACCATATATTTT.